The rows below give T cell receptor beta chains drawn from one sample of a study of CD8 T cells in Susac syndrome. In TCRdb, the immunoSEQ multiplex PCR reads were re-called with MiXCR into one record per CDR3 protein. The sample includes roughly 140,000 distinct CDR3 sequences, 94% seen only once; the top ten take approximately 0.27%. Sequencing input: CD8+ T cells from PBMCs. Receptor source: a human donor in good health. CDR3s include the opening cysteine and the closing phenylalanine or tryptophan. The D gene is left open where the match is weak. Clone size is shown for a subset of rows, as once, few, many or a class of expanded clone.

D gene: -
V gene: TRBV27
J gene: TRBJ1-2
clone size: -
CDR3 protein: CASSSRTGVGYTF
CDR3 DNA: TGTGCCAGCAGTTCCAGAACAGGAGTTGGCTACACCTTC

D gene: TRBD1
V gene: TRBV15
J gene: TRBJ2-7
clone size: -
CDR3 protein: CATSSGTGPYEQYF
CDR3 DNA: TGTGCCACCAGCTCTGGGACAGGGCCCTACGAGCAGTACTTC

D gene: TRBD1
V gene: TRBV19
J gene: TRBJ2-1
clone size: -
CDR3 protein: CASSWGTGFNEQFF
CDR3 DNA: TGTGCCAGTAGTTGGGGGACAGGGTTCAATGAGCAGTTCTTC

D gene: TRBD2
V gene: TRBV28
J gene: TRBJ2-3
clone size: once
CDR3 protein: CASSLGGLADTDTQYF
CDR3 DNA: TGTGCCAGCAGTTTAGGTGGACTAGCGGACACAGATACGCAGTATTTT

D gene: TRBD1
V gene: TRBV28
J gene: TRBJ2-3
clone size: -
CDR3 protein: CASTLRRGPDTQYF
CDR3 DNA: TGTGCCAGCACTCTCCGCAGGGGGCCAGATACGCAGTATTTT

D gene: -
V gene: TRBV6-2/TRBV6-3
J gene: TRBJ2-2
clone size: -
CDR3 protein: CASSPIDTGELFF
CDR3 DNA: TGTGCCAGCAGCCCCATAGACACCGGGGAGCTGTTTTTT

D gene: -
V gene: TRBV20-1
J gene: TRBJ2-2
clone size: -
CDR3 protein: CSAKTNLGQELFF
CDR3 DNA: TGCAGTGCGAAGACCAACCTAGGACAGGAGCTGTTTTTT

D gene: TRBD1
V gene: TRBV20-1
J gene: TRBJ2-7
clone size: -
CDR3 protein: CSAPRDRGPYEQYF
CDR3 DNA: TGCAGTGCCCCCCGGGACAGGGGACCCTACGAGCAGTACTTC

D gene: -
V gene: TRBV7-8
J gene: TRBJ2-5
clone size: -
CDR3 protein: CASSLLPSGQETQYF
CDR3 DNA: TGTGCCAGCAGCTTATTACCGTCCGGCCAAGAGACCCAGTACTTC

D gene: -
V gene: TRBV29-1
J gene: TRBJ1-1
clone size: once
CDR3 protein: CSVEDLTSNTEAFF
CDR3 DNA: TGCAGCGTTGAAGATCTTACGTCGAACACTGAAGCTTTCTTT

D gene: TRBD1
V gene: TRBV27
J gene: TRBJ2-6
clone size: -
CDR3 protein: CASSRTGAYGANVLTF
CDR3 DNA: TGTGCCAGCAGTCGGACAGGGGCTTATGGGGCCAACGTCCTGACTTTC

D gene: -
V gene: TRBV7-9
J gene: TRBJ1-1
clone size: -
CDR3 protein: CASSTPNRTEAFF
CDR3 DNA: TGTGCCAGCAGCACTCCCAACAGGACTGAAGCTTTCTTT